The 2 T cell receptor beta chains below all came from one sample that was sequenced in a study of CD4 T cells in relation to SARS-CoV-2 and coronaviruses. This table comes from immunoSEQ multiplex PCR, and its TCRdb copy is limited to in-frame clones, with some not included. The data contain 25,000 to 30,000 clones, around 73% of them singletons. Before the COVID-19 pandemic, during about 2011-2019, CD4+ T cells were taken from unexposed donors. CD4+ T cells were isolated from the cells after about 11 days of culture. These receptors have no identified antigens. The specimen sequenced was CD4+ T cells from PBMCs, cultured in vitro. All receptors come from a human donor in good health.

There are a few counts of this clone. This CDR3 reads CARSSPRDRGISIKVLNTIYF. CDR3 coding DNA: TGTGCCAGAAGCTCACCCCGGGACAGGGGTATTAGTATCAAAGTACTGAACACCATATATTTT. The rearrangement uses TRBV5-3 and TRBJ1-3, with 10 positions matching TRBD1. TRBV5-3 is labeled an ORF, and its function is uncertain. With V trimmed by 3 bases and J by 7 bases, 25 bases remained unmatched. This CDR3 comprises 21 residues.

V is TRBV19 and J is TRBJ2-1; TRBD1 might be the D (5 bases). Germline V lookup: CDR1 LNHDA, CDR2 SQIVND (reference sequence). This CDR3 comprises 14 residues. V was trimmed by 0 bases and J by 11 bases, leaving 14 bases between them. CDR3 nucleotide sequence: TGTGCCAGTAGTATAGATCAGGGTCTCAGGCAGCAGTTCTTC. Protein product: CASSIDQGLRQQFF.